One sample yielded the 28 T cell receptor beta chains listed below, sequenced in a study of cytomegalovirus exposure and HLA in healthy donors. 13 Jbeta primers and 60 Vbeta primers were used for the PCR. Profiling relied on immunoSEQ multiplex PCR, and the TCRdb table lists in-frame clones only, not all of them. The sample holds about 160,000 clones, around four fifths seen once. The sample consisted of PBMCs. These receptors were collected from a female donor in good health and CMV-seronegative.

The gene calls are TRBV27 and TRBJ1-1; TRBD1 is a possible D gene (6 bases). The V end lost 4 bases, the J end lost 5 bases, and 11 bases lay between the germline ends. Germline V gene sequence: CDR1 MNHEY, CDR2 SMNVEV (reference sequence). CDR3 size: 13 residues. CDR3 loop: CASSSLQGTEAFF. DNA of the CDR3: TGTGCCAGCAGTTCGCTCCAGGGGACTGAAGCTTTCTTT.

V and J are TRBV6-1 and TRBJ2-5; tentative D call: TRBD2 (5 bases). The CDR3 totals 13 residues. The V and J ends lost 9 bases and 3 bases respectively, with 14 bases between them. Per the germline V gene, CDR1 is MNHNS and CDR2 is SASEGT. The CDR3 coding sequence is TGTGCCAGTAGGTTCAGCGGCAAAGAGACCCAGTACTTC. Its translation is CASRFSGKETQYF.

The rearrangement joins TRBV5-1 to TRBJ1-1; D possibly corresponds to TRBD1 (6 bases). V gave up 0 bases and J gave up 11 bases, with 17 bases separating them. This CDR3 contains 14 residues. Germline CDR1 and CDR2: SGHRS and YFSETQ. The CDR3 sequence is CASSLELGHAGAFF. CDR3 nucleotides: TGCGCCAGCAGCTTGGAGTTGGGACACGCCGGGGCTTTCTTT.

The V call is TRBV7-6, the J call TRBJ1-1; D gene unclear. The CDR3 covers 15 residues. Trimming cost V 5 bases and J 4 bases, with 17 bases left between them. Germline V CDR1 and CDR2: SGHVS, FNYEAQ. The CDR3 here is CASSLYLGTITEAFF. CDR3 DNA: TGTGCCAGCAGCCTTTATTTGGGCACAATCACTGAAGCTTTCTTT.

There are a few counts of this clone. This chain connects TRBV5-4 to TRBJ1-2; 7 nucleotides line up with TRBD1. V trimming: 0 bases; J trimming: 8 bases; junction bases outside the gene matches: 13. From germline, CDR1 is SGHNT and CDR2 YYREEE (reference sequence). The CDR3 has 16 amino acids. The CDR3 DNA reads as TGTGCCAGCAGCTTGGGGGGGGAAGACAGGGATCGGGGCTACACCTTC. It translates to CASSLGGEDRDRGYTF. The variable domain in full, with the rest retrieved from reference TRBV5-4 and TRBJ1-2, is ETGVTQSPTHLIKTRGQQVTLRCSSQSGHNTVSWYQQALGQGPQFIFQYYREEENGRGNFPPRFSGLQFPNYSSELNVNALELDDSALYLCASSLGGEDRDRGYTFGSGTRLTVV.

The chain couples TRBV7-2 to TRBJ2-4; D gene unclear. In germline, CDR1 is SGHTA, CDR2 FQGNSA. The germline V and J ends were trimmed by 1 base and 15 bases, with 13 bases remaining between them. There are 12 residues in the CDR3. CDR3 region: CASSLDTPRPYF. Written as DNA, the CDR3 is TGTGCCAGCAGCTTAGACACCCCCCGCCCGTACTTC.

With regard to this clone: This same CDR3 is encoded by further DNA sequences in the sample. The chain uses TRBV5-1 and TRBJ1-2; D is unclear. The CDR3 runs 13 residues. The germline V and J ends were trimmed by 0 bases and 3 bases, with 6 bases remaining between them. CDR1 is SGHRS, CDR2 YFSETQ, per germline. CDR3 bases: TGCGCCAGCAGCTTGGAGGGAGACTATGGCTACACCTTC. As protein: CASSLEGDYGYTF. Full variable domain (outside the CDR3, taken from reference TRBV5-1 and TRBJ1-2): KAGVTQTPRYLIKTRGQQVTLSCSPISGHRSVSWYQQTPGQGLQFLFEYFSETQRNKGNFPGRFSGRQFSNSRSEMNVSTLELGDSALYLCASSLEGDYGYTFGSGTRLTVV.

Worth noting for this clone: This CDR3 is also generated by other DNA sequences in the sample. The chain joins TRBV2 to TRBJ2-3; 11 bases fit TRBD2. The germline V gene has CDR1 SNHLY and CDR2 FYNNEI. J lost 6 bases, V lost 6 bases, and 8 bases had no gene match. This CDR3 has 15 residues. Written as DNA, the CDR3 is TGTGCCAGCAGGGTACTAGCGGGGGAGGTGGATACGCAGTATTTT. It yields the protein CASRVLAGEVDTQYF.

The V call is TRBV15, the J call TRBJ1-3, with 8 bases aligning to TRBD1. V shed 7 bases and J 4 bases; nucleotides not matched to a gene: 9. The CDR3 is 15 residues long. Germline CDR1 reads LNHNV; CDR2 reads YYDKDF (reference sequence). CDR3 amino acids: CATTQGARAGNTIYF. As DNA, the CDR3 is TGTGCCACCACCCAGGGGGCGAGGGCCGGAAACACCATATATTTT.

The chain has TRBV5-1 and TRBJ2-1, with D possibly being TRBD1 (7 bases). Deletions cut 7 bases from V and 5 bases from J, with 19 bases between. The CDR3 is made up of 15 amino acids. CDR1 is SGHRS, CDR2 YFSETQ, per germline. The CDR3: CASGRSGGQDNEQFF. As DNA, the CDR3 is TGCGCCAGCGGGCGTTCAGGGGGGCAAGACAATGAGCAGTTCTTC.

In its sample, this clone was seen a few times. The CDR3 DNA is TGTGCCAGCAGGCCCACCGGGACACCCCAAGAGACCCAGTACTTC. It codes for CASRPTGTPQETQYF. The chain couples TRBV7-3 to TRBJ2-5, with a weak D call TRBD1 (6 bases). This CDR3 region has 15 residues. Germline V gene lookup returns CDR1 SGHTA and CDR2 FQGTGA. Trimming left V 6 bases short and J 1 base short, with 15 bases between.

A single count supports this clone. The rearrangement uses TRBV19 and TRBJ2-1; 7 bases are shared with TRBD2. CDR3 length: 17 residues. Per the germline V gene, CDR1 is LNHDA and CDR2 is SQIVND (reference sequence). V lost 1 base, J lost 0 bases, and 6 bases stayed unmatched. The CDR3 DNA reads TGTGCCAGTAGTATAGGGGTAGCGGGTTACTCCTACAATGAGCAGTTCTTC. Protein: CASSIGVAGYSYNEQFF.

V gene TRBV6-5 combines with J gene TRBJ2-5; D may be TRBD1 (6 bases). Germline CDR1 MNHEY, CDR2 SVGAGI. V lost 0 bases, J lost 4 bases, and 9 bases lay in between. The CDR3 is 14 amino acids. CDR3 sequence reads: CASSYSTRGETQYF. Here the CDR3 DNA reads TGTGCCAGCAGTTACTCGACCAGGGGAGAGACCCAGTACTTC.

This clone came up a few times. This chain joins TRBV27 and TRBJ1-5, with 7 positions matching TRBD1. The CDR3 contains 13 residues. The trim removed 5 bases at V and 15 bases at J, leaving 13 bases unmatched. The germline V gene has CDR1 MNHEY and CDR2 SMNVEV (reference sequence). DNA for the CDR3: TGTGCCAGCAGTCCCAACGACAGGGCCACTCGGCATTTT. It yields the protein CASSPNDRATRHF.

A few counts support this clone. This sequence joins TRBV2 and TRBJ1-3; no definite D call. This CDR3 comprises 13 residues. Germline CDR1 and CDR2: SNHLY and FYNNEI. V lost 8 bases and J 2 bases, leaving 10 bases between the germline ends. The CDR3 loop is CASGRYPGNTIYF. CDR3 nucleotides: TGTGCCAGCGGCCGATACCCTGGAAACACCATATATTTT. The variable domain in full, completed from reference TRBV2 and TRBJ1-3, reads EPEVTQTPSHQVTQMGQEVILRCVPISNHLYFYWYRQILGQKVEFLVSFYNNEISEKSEIFDDQFSVERPDGSNFTLKIRSTKLEDSAMYFCASGRYPGNTIYFGEGSWLTVV.

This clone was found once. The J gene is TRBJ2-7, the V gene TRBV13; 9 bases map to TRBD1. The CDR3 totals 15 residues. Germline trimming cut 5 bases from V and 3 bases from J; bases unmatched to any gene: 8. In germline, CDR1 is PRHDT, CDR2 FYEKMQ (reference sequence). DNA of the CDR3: TGTGCCAGCAGCCAAACAGGGGGCTGGTACTACGAGCAGTACTTC. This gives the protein CASSQTGGWYYEQYF.

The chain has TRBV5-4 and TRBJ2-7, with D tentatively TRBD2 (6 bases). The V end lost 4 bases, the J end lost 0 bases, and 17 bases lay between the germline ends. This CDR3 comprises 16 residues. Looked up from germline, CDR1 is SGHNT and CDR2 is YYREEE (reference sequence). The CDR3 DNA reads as TGTGCCAGCAGCCCCGGGGGTAGCGCCAACTCCTACGAGCAGTACTTC. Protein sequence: CASSPGGSANSYEQYF.

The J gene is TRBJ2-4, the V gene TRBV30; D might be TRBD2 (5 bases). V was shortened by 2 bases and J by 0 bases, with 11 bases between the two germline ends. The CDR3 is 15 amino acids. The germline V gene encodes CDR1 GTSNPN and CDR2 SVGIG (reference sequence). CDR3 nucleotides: TGTGCCTGGAGTAATCCGCGGGTAGCCAAAAACATTCAGTACTTC. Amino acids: CAWSNPRVAKNIQYF.

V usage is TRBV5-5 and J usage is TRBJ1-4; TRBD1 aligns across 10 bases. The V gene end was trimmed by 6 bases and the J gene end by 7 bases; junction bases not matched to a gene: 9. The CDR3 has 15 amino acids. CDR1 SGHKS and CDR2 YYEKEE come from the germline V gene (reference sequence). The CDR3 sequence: CASTLPGQGSEKLFF. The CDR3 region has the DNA TGTGCCAGCACCCTTCCGGGACAGGGGAGTGAAAAACTGTTTTTT.

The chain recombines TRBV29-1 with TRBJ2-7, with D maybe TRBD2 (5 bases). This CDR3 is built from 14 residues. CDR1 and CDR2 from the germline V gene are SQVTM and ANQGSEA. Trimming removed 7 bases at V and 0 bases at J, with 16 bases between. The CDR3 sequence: CSAEVWESSYEQYF. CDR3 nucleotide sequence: TGCAGCGCCGAAGTATGGGAGAGCTCCTACGAGCAGTACTTC.

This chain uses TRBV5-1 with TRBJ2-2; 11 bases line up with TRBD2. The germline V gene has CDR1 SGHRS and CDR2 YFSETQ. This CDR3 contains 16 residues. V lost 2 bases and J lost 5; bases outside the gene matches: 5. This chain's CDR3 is CASSFLAGGQTGELFF. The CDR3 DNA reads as TGCGCCAGCAGCTTCTTAGCGGGAGGGCAGACCGGGGAGCTGTTTTTT.

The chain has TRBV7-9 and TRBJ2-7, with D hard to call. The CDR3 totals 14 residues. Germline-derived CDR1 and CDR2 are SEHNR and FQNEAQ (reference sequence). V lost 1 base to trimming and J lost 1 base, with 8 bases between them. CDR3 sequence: CASSLDLDSYEQYF. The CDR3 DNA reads TGTGCCAGCAGCTTAGACCTAGATTCCTACGAGCAGTACTTC.

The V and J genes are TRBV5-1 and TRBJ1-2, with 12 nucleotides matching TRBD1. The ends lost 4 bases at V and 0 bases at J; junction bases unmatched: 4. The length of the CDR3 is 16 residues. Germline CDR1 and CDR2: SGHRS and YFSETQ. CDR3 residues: CASSAGTGGANYGYTF. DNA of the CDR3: TGCGCCAGCAGCGCCGGGACAGGGGGCGCTAACTATGGCTACACCTTC.

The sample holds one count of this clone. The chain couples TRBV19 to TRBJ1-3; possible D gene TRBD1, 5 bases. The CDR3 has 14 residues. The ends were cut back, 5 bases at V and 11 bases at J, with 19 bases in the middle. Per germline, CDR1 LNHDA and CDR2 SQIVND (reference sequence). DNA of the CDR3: TGTGCCAGTAGTCCCGACAGCAGAACGTGGGCCATATATTTT. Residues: CASSPDSRTWAIYF.

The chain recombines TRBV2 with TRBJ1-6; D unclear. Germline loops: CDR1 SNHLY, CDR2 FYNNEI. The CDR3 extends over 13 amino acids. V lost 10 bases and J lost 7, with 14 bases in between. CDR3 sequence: CATWRSKNSPLHF. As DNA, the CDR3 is TGTGCCACCTGGCGGTCCAAAAATTCACCCCTCCACTTT.

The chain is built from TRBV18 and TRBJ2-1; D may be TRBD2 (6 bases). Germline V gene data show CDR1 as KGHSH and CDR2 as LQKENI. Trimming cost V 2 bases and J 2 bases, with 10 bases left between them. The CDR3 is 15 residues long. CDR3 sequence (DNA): TGTGCCAGCTCACCAACGCGGGGAACCTACAATGAGCAGTTCTTC. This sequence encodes CASSPTRGTYNEQFF.

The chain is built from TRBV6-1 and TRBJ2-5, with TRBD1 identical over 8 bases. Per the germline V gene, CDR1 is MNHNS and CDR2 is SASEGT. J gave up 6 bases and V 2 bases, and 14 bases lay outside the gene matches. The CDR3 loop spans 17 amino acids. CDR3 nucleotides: TGTGCCAGCAGTGAAATCGGTAAGGGACAGGTACAACAGACCCAGTACTTC. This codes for CASSEIGKGQVQQTQYF.

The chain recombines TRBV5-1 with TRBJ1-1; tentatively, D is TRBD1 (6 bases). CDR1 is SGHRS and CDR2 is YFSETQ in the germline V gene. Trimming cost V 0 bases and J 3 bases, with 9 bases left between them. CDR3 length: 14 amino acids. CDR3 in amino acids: CASSLGSGDTEAFF. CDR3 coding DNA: TGCGCCAGCAGCTTGGGGTCAGGGGACACTGAAGCTTTCTTT.